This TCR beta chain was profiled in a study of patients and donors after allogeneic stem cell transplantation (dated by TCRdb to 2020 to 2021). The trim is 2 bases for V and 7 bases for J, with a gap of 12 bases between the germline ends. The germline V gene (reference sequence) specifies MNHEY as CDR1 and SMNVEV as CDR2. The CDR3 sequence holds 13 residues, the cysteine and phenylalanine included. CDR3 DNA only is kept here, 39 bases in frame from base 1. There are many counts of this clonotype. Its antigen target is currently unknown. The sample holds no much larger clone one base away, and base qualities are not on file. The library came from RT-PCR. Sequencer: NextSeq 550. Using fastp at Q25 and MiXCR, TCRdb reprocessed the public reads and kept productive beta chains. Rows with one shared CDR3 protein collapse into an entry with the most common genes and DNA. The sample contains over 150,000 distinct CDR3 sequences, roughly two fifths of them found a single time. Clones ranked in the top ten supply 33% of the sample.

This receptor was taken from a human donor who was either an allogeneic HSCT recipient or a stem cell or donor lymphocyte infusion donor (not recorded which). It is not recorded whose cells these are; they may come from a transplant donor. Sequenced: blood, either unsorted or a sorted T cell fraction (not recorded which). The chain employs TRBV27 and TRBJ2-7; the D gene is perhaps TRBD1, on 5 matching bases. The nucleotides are TGTGCCAGCAGTTTACAGGGCGTCGGGGAGCAGTACTTC. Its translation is CASSLQGVGEQYF.